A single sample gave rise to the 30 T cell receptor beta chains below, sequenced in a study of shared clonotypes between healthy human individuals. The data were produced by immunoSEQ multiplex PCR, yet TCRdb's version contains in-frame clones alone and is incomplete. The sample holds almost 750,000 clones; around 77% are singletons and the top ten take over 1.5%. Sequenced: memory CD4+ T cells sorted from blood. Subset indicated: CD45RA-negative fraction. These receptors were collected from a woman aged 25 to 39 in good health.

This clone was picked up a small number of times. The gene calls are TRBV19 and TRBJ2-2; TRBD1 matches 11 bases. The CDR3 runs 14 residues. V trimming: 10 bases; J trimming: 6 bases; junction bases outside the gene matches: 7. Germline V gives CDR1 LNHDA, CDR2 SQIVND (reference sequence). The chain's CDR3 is CATSGQGAPGELFF. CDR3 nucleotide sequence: TGTGCCACCTCAGGACAGGGGGCCCCCGGGGAGCTGTTTTTT. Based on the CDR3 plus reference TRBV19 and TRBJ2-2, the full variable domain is DGGITQSPKYLFRKEGQNVTLSCEQNLNHDAMYWYRQDPGQGLRLIYYSQIVNDFQKGDIAEGYSVSREKKESFPLTVTSAQKNPTAFYLCATSGQGAPGELFFGEGSRLTVL.

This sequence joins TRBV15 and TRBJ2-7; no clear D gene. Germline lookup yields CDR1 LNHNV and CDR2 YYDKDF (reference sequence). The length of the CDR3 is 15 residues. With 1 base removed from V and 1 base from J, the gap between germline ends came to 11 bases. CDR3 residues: CATSRGQTNSYEQYF. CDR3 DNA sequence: TGTGCCACCAGCAGAGGTCAAACGAATTCCTACGAGCAGTACTTC.

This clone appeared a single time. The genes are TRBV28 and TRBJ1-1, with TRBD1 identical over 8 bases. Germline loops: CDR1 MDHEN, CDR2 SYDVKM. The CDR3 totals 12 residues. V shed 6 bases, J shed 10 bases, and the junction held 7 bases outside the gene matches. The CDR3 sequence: CASRLQGAGAFF. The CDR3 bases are TGTGCCAGCAGACTTCAGGGGGCAGGAGCTTTCTTT.

In nucleotides, the CDR3 is TGTGCCAGCAGTCCCCTGGGGGGCAATCAGCCCCAGCATTTT. It specifies CASSPLGGNQPQHF. This chain uses TRBV27 with TRBJ1-5; tentative D call: TRBD1 (5 bases). V lost 5 bases and J 2 bases, leaving 10 bases between the germline ends. The CDR3 is 14 amino acids. CDR1 MNHEY and CDR2 SMNVEV come from the germline V gene (reference sequence).

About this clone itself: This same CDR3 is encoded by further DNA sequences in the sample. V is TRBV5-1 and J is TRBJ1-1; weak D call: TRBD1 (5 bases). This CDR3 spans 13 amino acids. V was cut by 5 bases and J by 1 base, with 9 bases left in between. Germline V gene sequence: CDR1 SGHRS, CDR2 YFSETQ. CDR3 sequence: CASRGERNTEAFF. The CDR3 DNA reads TGCGCCAGCAGAGGGGAGAGGAACACTGAAGCTTTCTTT. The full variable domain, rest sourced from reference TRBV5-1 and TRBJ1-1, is KAGVTQTPRYLIKTRGQQVTLSCSPISGHRSVSWYQQTPGQGLQFLFEYFSETQRNKGNFPGRFSGRQFSNSRSEMNVSTLELGDSALYLCASRGERNTEAFFGQGTRLTVV.

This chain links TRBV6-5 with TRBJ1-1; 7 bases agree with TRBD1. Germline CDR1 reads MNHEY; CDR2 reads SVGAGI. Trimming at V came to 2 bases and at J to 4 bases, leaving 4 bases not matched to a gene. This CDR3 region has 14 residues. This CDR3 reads CASSYHTGVTEAFF. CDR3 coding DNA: TGTGCCAGCAGTTACCATACAGGGGTCACTGAAGCTTTCTTT.

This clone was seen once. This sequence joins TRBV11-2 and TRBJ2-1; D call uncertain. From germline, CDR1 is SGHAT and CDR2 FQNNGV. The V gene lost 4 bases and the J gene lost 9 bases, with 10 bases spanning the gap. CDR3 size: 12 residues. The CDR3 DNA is TGTGCCAGCAGCTCAAACCTAGGTGAGCAGTTCTTC. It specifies CASSSNLGEQFF.

The CDR3 reads CASSFGLAGAEQFF. CDR3 nucleotides: TGTGCCAGCAGCTTTGGACTAGCGGGCGCCGAGCAGTTCTTC. J is TRBJ2-1 and V is TRBV5-6, with 11 positions matching TRBD2. This CDR3 spans 14 amino acids. CDR1 SGHDT and CDR2 YYEEEE come from the germline V gene. After removal of 2 bases from V and 10 bases from J, the junction contained 5 bases not matched to a gene.

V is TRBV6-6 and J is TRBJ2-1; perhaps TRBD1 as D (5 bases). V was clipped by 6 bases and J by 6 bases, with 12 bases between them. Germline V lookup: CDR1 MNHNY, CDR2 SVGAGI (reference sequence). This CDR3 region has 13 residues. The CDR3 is CASSPDSFNEQFF. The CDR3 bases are TGTGCCAGCAGCCCCGACAGTTTCAATGAGCAGTTCTTC.

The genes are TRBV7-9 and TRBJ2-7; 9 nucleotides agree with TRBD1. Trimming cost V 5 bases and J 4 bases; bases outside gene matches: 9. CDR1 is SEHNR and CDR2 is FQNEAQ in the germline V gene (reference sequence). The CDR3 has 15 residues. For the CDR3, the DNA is TGTGCCAGCAGCCCACCGGGACAGGGTTTGTACGAGCAGTACTTC. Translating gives CASSPPGQGLYEQYF. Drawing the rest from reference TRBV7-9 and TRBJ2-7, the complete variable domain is DTGVSQNPRHKITKRGQNVTFRCDPISEHNRLYWYRQTLGQGPEFLTYFQNEAQLEKSRLLSDRFSAERPKGSFSTLEIQRTEQGDSAMYLCASSPPGQGLYEQYFGPGTRLTVT.

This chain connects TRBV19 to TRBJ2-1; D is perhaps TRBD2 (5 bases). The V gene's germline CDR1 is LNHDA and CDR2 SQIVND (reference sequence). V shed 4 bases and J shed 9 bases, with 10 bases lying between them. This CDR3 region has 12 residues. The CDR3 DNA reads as TGTGCCAGTAGTACTAGCTCCGGTGAGCAGTTCTTC. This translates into CASSTSSGEQFF.

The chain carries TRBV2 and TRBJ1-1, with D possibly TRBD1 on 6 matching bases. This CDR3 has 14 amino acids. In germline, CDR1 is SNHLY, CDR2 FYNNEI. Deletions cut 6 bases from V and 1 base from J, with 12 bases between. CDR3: CASRDSTWNTEAFF. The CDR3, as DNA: TGTGCCAGCAGGGACAGCACATGGAACACTGAAGCTTTCTTT.

The CDR3 loop is CACDVISGRSNEQYF. CDR3 nucleotides: TGTGCCTGTGACGTTATTAGCGGGAGAAGCAACGAGCAGTACTTC. The genes are TRBV30 and TRBJ2-5; 9 bases line up with TRBD2. The J call may be wrong; the DNA end is better matched by TRBJ2-7. Germline V gene data show CDR1 as GTSNPN and CDR2 as SVGIG (reference sequence). The CDR3 loop spans 15 amino acids.

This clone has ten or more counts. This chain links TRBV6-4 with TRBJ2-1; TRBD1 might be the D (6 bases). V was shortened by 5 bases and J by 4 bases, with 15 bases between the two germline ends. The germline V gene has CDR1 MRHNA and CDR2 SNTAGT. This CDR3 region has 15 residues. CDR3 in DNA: TGTGCCAGCAGTTCCGGGACACGGGATTACAATGAGCAGTTCTTC. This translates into CASSSGTRDYNEQFF.

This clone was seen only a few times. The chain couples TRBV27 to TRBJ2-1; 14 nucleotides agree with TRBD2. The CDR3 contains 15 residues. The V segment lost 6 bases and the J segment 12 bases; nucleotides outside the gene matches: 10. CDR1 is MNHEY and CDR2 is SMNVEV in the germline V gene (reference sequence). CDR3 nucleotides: TGTGCCAGCAGCTCCGGGACTAGCGGGGGTAGGAGGCAGTTCTTC. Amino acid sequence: CASSSGTSGGRRQFF.

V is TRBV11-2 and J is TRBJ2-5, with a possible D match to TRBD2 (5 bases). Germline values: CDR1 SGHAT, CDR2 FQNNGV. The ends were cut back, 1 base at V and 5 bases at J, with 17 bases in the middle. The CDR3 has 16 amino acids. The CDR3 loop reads CASSLGADNGGETQYF. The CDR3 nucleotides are TGTGCCAGCAGCTTAGGGGCAGACAACGGCGGGGAGACCCAGTACTTC. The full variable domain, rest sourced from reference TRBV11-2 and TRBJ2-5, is EAGVAQSPRYKIIEKRQSVAFWCNPISGHATLYWYQQILGQGPKLLIQFQNNGVVDDSQLPKDRFSAERLKGVDSTLKIQPAKLEDSAVYLCASSLGADNGGETQYFGPGTRLLVL.

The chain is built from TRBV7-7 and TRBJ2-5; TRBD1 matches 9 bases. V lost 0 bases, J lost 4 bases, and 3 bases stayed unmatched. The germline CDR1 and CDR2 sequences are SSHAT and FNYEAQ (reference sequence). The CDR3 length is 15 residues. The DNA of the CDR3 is TGTGCCAGCAGCTTAGCCCGGACAGGGGCAGAGACCCAGTACTTC. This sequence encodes CASSLARTGAETQYF.

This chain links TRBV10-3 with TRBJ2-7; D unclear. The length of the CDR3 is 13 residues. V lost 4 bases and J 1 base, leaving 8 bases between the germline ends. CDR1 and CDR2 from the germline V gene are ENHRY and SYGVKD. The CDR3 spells CAISGSRSYEQYF. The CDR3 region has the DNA TGTGCCATCAGTGGGAGTCGTTCCTACGAGCAGTACTTC.

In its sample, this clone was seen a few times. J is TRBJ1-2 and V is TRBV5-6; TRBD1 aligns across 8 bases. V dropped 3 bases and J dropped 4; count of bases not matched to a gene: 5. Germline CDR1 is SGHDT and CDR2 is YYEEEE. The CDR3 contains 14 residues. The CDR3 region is CASSYLDRGYGYTF. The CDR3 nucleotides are TGTGCCAGCAGCTATTTAGACAGGGGCTATGGCTACACCTTC.

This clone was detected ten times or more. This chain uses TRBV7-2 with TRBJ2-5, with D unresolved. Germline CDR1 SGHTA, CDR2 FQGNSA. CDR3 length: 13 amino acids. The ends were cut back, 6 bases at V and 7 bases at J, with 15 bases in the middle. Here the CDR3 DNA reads TGTGCCAGCAGTTCACAGATCCTTGGGACCCAGTACTTC. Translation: CASSSQILGTQYF.

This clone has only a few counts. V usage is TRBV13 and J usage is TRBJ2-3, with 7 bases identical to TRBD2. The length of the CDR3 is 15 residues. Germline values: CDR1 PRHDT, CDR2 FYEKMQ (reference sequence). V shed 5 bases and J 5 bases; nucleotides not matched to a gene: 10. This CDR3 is CASSTTGGDRDTQYF. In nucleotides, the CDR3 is TGTGCCAGCAGCACAACGGGAGGCGATCGAGATACGCAGTATTTT.

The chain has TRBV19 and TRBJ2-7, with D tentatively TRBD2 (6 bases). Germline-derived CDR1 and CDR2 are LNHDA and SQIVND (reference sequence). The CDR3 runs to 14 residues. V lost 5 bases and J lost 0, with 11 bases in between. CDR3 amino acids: CASSGADYSYEQYF. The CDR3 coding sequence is TGTGCCAGTAGTGGGGCGGACTACTCCTACGAGCAGTACTTC.

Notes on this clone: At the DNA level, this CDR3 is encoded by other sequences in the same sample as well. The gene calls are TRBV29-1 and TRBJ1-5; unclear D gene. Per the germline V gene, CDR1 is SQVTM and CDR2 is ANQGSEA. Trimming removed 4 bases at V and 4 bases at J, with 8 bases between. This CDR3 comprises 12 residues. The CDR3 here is CSVGGGNQPQHF. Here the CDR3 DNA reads TGCAGCGTTGGGGGAGGGAATCAGCCCCAGCATTTT.

CDR3 in DNA: TGTGCCAGCAGTAAAGGACTAGCGGGAACCTCCGAGCAGTACTTC. Its translation is CASSKGLAGTSEQYF. The chain links TRBV2 to TRBJ2-7, with 12 bases matching TRBD2. Germline assignment: CDR1 SNHLY and CDR2 FYNNEI. V gave up 5 bases and J gave up 6 bases; unmatched junction bases: 8. The CDR3 totals 15 residues.

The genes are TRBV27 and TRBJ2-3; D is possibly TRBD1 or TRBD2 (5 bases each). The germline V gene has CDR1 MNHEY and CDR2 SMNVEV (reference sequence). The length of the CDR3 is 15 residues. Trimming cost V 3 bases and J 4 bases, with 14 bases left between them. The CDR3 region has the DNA TGTGCCAGCAGTTTGTGGGGGAGAGGCTCAGATACGCAGTATTTT. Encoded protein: CASSLWGRGSDTQYF.

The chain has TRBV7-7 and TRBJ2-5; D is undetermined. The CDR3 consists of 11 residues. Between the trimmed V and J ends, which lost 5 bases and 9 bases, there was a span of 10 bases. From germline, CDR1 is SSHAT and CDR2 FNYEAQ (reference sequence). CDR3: CASSPVEAQYF. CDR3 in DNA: TGTGCCAGCAGCCCGGTTGAGGCCCAGTACTTC.

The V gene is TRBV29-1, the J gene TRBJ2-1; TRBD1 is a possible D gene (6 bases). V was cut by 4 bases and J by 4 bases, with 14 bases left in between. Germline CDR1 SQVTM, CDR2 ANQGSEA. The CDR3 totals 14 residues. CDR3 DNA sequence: TGCAGCGTTGCCGTCGGGACAAGTTACAATGAGCAGTTCTTC. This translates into CSVAVGTSYNEQFF.

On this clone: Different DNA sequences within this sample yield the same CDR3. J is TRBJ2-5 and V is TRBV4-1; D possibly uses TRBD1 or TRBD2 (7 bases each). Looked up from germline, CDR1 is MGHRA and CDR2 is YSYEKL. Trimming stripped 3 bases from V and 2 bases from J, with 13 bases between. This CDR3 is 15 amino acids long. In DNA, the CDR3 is TGCGCCAGCAGCCAGGGCAGGGGGGGTCAAGAGACCCAGTACTTC. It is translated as CASSQGRGGQETQYF.

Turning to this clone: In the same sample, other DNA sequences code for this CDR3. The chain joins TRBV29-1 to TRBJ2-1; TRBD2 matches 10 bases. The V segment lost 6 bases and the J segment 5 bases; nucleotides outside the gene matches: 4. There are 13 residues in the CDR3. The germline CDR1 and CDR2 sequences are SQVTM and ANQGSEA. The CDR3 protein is CSVTGTSDNEQFF. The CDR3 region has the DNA TGCAGCGTCACAGGGACTAGCGACAATGAGCAGTTCTTC.

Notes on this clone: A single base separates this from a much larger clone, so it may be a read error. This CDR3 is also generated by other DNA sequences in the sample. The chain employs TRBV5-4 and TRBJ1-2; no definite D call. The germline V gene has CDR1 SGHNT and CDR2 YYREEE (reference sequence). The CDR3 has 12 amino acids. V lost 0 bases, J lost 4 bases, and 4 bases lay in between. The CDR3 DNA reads TGTGCCAGCAGCTTGGAAGGCTATGGCTACACCTTC. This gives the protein CASSLEGYGYTF. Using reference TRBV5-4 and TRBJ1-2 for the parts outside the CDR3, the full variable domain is ETGVTQSPTHLIKTRGQQVTLRCSSQSGHNTVSWYQQALGQGPQFIFQYYREEENGRGNFPPRFSGLQFPNYSSELNVNALELDDSALYLCASSLEGYGYTFGSGTRLTVV.